Listed here is a single T cell receptor (beta chain). The antigen it recognizes is unknown. No qualities accompany the bases; no much larger clone lies one base away. The V end gives up 1 base and the J end 6 bases, leaving 3 bases in the junction not matched to a gene. For CDR1 and CDR2, the germline V gene lists SGHDN and FVKESK. The CDR3, from cysteine to phenylalanine, totals 16 residues. Kept here is only the CDR3 DNA, which spans 48 bases and is read in frame from base 1. RNA was isolated from bulk, unsorted tissue, and RNA quality was assessed with a NanoDrop ND-1000 and an Agilent 2100. Donors were newly diagnosed lung cancer patients admitted for thoracic surgery in China between August and November 2014, without prior chemotherapy. Anyone who had undergone radiotherapy or chemotherapy before, or who had another cancer at the same time, was left out of the study. Surgical tissue pieces of roughly 1-2.1 cm3 were preserved in RNAlater solution and stored at -80 °C until use.

The library was made by multiplex PCR. Sequencing took place on an Illumina HiSeq 2500. TCRbeta libraries were built by three rounds of nested PCR using primers (Table S4), following protocols modified from ARM-PCR. Before sequencing, PCR products of 200-500 bp were excised from the gel and purified with the QIAquick gel extraction kit. In the authors' own workflow: Trimmomatic was used to clean the reads, FLASH was used to merge the reads into complete CDR3 sequences, and MiTCR was used to assign the reads to V(D)J germline segments. Clonal diversity was computed as the inverse Simpson's index with VDJtools. In-frame sequences lacking a premature stop codon were counted as productive reads. TCRdb passed the public sequencing reads through fastp at Q25 and MiXCR, retaining productive beta sequences. Rows are unified per CDR3 protein, each entry keeping the most common DNA and genes. V and J calls and clone size were set by TCRdb, not the authors. The sample table contains some 99,000 distinct CDR3 sequences; only one count was recorded for about 75% of them. The top ten clones comprise 35% to 40% of the sample.

The data stem from a study of tumor and adjacent non-tumor tissue in lung cancer (dated by TCRdb to the late 2010s). About the study as a whole: The cohort included roughly 11 adenocarcinoma, a couple of squamous cell carcinoma and 1 small cell lung cancer patients. Among the roughly 15 patients, ages ranged from about 31 to 80 years, approximately 10 were men and 5 were women, and disease was TNM stage I to III. A total of 95 million to 150 million productive TCRbeta reads were generated by sequencing, corresponding to an average of roughly 4 million reads per sample. A few dozen paired specimens, one tumor and one normal lung sample per patient, were profiled by TCRbeta CDR3 sequencing. Bulk TCRbeta repertoires were compared between lung tumor tissue and matched distant non-tumor lung tissue obtained from under 18 lung cancer patients. The full study reports these points: The methods do not name the sequencing platform or mention unique molecular identifiers. Only roughly 16 patients were included in the cohort, and the need for larger samples and more detailed clinical data was noted by the authors. Significantly higher TCR diversity (inverse Simpson) was observed in tumor tissue than in normal lung tissue (around 450 vs 150, P = 0.0075, Mann-Whitney U test). Because peripheral blood was not sequenced, blood TCRbeta repertoires in the lung cancer patients of the study were not examined. Significantly higher TCR diversity was found in younger patients, and higher tumor TCR diversity was associated with shorter overall and disease-free survival. The top 100 clones made up a significantly larger cumulative share of the repertoire in normal lung than in tumor tissue.

Recombination connected TRBV14 to TRBJ2-1; 13 bases in the junction line up with TRBD2. The sequencing input was lung tumor tissue. This clonotype was obtained from a woman aged 60-75 years with non-small cell lung cancer. The CDR3 protein sequence reads: CASSQVGTSGANEQFF. The nucleotides are TGTGCCAGCAGCCAAGTTGGGACTAGCGGGGCCAATGAGCAGTTCTTC.